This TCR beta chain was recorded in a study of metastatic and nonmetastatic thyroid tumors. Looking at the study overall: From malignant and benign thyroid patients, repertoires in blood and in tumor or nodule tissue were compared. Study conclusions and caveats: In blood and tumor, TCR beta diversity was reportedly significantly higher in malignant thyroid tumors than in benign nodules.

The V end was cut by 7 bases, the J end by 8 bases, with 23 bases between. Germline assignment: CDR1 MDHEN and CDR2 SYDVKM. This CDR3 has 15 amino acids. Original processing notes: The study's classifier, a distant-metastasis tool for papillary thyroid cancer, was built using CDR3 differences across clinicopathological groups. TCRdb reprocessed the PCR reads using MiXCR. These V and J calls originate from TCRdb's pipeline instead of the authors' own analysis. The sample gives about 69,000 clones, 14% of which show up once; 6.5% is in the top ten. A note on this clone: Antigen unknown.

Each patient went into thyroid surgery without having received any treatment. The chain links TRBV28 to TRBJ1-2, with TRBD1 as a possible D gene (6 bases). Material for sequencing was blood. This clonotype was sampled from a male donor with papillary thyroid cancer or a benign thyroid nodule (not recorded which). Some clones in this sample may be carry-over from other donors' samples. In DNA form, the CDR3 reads TGTGCCAGCATTTTCCCCGATCCGGGGGGGCTCGGCTACACCTTC. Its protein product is CASIFPDPGGLGYTF.